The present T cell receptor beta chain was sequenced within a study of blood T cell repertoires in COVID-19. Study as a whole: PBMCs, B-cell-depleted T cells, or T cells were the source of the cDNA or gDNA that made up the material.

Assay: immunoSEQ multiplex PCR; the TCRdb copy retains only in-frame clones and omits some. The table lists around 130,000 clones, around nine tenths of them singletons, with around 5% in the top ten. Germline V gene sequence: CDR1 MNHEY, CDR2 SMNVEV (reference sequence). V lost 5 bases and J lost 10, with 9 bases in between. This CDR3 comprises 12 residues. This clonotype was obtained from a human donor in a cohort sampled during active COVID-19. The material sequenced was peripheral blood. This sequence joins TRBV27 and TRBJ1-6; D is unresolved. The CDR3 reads CASSITGSPLHF. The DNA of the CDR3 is TGTGCCAGCAGTATTACCGGGTCACCCCTCCACTTT.